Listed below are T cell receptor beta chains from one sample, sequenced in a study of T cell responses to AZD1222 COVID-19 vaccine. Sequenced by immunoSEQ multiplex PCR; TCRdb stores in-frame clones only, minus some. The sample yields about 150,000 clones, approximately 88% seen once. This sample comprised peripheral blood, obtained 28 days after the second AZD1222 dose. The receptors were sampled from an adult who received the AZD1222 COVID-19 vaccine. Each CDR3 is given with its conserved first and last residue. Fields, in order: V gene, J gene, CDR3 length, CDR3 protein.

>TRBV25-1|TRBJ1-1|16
CASSPTLDSSVTEAFF
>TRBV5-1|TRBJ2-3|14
CASSLAREGDTQYF
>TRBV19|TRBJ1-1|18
CASSTPWGTGGAGTEAFF
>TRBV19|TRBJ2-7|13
CASSNDKGTEQYF
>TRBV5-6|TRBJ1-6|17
CASSHGQGLSYNSPLHF
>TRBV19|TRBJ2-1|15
CASSMGQINYNEQFF
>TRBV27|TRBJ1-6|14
CASSFRSRDSPLHF
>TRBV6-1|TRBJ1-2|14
CASSEAGSWYGYTF
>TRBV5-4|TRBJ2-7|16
CASSLEEGTVSYEQYF
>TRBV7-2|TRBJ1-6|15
CASSLGSGLSSPLHF
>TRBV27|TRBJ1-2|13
CASSDRADYGYTF
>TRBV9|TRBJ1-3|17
CASSAGGGMGPGNTIYF
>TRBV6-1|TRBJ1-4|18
CASSEAPWQAGANEKLFF
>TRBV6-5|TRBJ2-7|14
CASSRVTGSGKQYF
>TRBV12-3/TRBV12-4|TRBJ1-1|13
CANQGGENTEAFF
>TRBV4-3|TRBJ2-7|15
CASSQGRGPVYEQYF
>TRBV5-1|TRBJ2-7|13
CASSFQAPNEQYF
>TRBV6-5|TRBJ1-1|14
CASSYWGEGAEAFF
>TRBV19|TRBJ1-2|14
CASETTGRAPGYTF